One sample yielded the 10 T cell receptor beta chains listed below, sequenced in a study of shared clonotypes between healthy human individuals. The assay was immunoSEQ multiplex PCR, and TCRdb's table has in-frame clones only and misses some. Of some 320,000 clones in the sample, around 86% were seen once. The sample was memory CD8+ T cells sorted from blood. As to subset: CD45RO+ cells pooled with CCR7-negative TemRA cells. All receptors come from a man between 18 and 35 years old in good health.

This chain uses TRBV11-2 with TRBJ2-2; D is undetermined. V lost 7 bases, J lost 6 bases, and 12 bases lay in between. The V gene's germline CDR1 is SGHAT and CDR2 FQNNGV. The CDR3 extends over 13 amino acids. The CDR3 bases are TGTGCCAGCAACGTTGTGTTGTCCGGGGAGCTGTTTTTT. Its translation: CASNVVLSGELFF.

The V gene is TRBV9, the J gene TRBJ2-3; D is perhaps TRBD1 (5 bases). CDR1 SGDLS and CDR2 YYNGEE come from the germline V gene. The CDR3 sequence is 12 residues long. With 4 bases removed from V and 6 bases from J, the gap between germline ends came to 9 bases. Here the CDR3 reads CASSPGWDTQYF. CDR3 bases: TGTGCCAGCAGCCCAGGGTGGGATACGCAGTATTTT. The variable domain in full, completed from reference TRBV9 and TRBJ2-3, reads DSGVTQTPKHLITATGQRVTLRCSPRSGDLSVYWYQQSLDQGLQFLIQYYNGEERAKGNILERFSAQQFPDLHSELNLSSLELGDSALYFCASSPGWDTQYFGPGTRLTVL.

This chain connects TRBV6-6 to TRBJ2-3, with 7 bases that match TRBD1. V dropped 6 bases and J dropped 0; count of bases not matched to a gene: 3. There are 14 residues in the CDR3. The germline CDR1 and CDR2 sequences are MNHNY and SVGAGI (reference sequence). CDR3 loop: CASRDRPSTDTQYF. The CDR3 bases are TGTGCCAGCAGGGACAGGCCTAGCACAGATACGCAGTATTTT.

The chain carries TRBV30 and TRBJ2-7; possible D gene TRBD2, 6 bases. Germline CDR1 GTSNPN, CDR2 SVGIG (reference sequence). Trimming cost V 2 bases and J 2 bases, with 16 bases left between them. CDR3 length equals 15 residues. The CDR3 nucleotides are TGTGCCTGGAGTAATCTCTGGACTACCCCCTACGAGCAGTACTTC. It specifies CAWSNLWTTPYEQYF.

The chain uses TRBV13 and TRBJ2-1, with a tentative D call TRBD2 (7 bases). CDR3 size: 17 residues. Trimming pared 4 bases from V and 6 bases from J, leaving 22 bases between. Germline CDR1 is PRHDT and CDR2 is FYEKMQ (reference sequence). Written as DNA, the CDR3 is TGTGCCAGCAGCTCCGAGGGGGGACTATGGCTAGGCAATGAGCAGTTCTTC. This translates into CASSSEGGLWLGNEQFF.

This clone was seen more than once but under ten times. The J gene is TRBJ1-6, the V gene TRBV5-5; possible D gene TRBD1, 5 bases. V was shortened by 7 bases and J by 10 bases, with 12 bases between the two germline ends. Germline V CDR1 and CDR2: SGHKS, YYEKEE (reference sequence). CDR3 size: 12 residues. This CDR3 reads CASDLGTSPLHF. The CDR3 DNA reads TGTGCCAGCGACTTAGGGACCTCACCCCTCCACTTT.

The chain links TRBV7-9 to TRBJ2-7; the D gene is possibly TRBD2 (5 bases). The CDR3 covers 14 residues. V shed 1 base and J shed 4 bases, with 11 bases lying between them. Germline values: CDR1 SEHNR, CDR2 FQNEAQ (reference sequence). The CDR3 sequence is CASSLVTPGYEQYF. The CDR3 DNA follows: TGTGCCAGCAGCTTAGTGACCCCGGGGTACGAGCAGTACTTC.

The V call is TRBV11-2, the J call TRBJ2-7, with D unclear. The CDR3 consists of 13 residues. V was shortened by 1 base and J by 2 bases, with 6 bases between the two germline ends. Germline CDR1 and CDR2: SGHAT and FQNNGV. The CDR3 DNA reads TGTGCCAGCAGCTTAGTCGGAACCTACGAGCAGTACTTC. This gives the protein CASSLVGTYEQYF.

V usage is TRBV7-6 and J usage is TRBJ2-7; D unclear. The CDR3 runs to 13 residues. Germline CDR1 SGHVS, CDR2 FNYEAQ. V was clipped by 8 bases and J by 0 bases, with 11 bases between them. CDR3 coding DNA: TGTGCCAGCTCGGACCCTAGCTCCTACGAGCAGTACTTC. Residues: CASSDPSSYEQYF.

This chain links TRBV10-3 with TRBJ2-7; D gene ambiguous. The CDR3 has 16 amino acids. Germline CDR1 reads ENHRY; CDR2 reads SYGVKD. Between the trimmed V and J ends, which lost 4 bases and 0 bases, there was a span of 16 bases. In nucleotides, the CDR3 is TGTGCCATCAGTGGGACCCCCAACAGCGCCTCCTACGAGCAGTACTTC. Translating gives CAISGTPNSASYEQYF.